This T cell receptor (beta chain) derives from a study of prognosis after radiotherapy for stage I lung cancer. This clonotype has ten or more counts. Genomic DNA provided the template from which TCR beta CDR3 was amplified by two-round multiplex PCR. Individual primers that were specific to each TRBV and TRBJ gene served in first-round PCR. TCRdb re-called the multiplex PCR reads with MiXCR, one entry per CDR3 protein. The sample yields fewer than 40,000 distinct CDR3 sequences, about 32% seen once. Germline V CDR1 and CDR2: MNHEY, SVGAGI. The V gene lost 4 bases and the J gene lost 0 bases, with 2 bases spanning the gap. The CDR3 contains 12 residues.

The sequences come from PBMCs, collected before or after stereotactic body radiation therapy (not recorded which). The clonotype was recovered from a donor of 50 years or more with non-small cell lung cancer. This chain uses TRBV6-5 with TRBJ2-3; D call uncertain. In nucleotides, the CDR3 is TGTGCCAGCAGTTTTAGCACAGATACGCAGTATTTT. Protein: CASSFSTDTQYF.